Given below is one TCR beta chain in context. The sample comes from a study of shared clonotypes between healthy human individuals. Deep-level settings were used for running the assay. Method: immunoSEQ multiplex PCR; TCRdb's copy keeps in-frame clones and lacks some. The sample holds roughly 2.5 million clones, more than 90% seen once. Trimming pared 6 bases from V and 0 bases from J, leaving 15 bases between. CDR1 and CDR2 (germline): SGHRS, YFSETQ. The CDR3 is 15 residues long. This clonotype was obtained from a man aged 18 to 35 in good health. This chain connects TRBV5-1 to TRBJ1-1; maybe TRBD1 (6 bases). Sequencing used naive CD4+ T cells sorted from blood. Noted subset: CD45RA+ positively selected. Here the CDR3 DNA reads TGCGCCAGCAAGGTCCTAGGACAGCTGAACACTGAAGCTTTCTTT. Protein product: CASKVLGQLNTEAFF.